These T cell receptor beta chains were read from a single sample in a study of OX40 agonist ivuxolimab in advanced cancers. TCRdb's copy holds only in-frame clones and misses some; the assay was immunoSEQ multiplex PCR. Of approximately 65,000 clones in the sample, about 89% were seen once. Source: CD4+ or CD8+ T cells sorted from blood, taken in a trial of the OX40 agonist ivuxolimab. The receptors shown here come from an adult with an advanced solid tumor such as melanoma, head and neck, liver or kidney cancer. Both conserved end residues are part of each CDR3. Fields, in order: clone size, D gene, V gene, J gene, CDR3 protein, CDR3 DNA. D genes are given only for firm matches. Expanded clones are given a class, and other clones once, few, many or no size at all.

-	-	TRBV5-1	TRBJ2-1	CASSHRDPGDNEQFF	TGCGCCAGCAGCCACCGGGACCCAGGGGACAATGAGCAGTTCTTC
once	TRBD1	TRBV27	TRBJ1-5	CASSPRTGGVVANQPQHF	TGTGCCAGCAGTCCGCGGACAGGGGGGGTAGTCGCCAATCAGCCCCAGCATTTT
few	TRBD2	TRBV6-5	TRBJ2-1	CASSYAAGPSNEQFF	TGTGCCAGCAGTTACGCAGCGGGACCCTCCAATGAGCAGTTCTTC
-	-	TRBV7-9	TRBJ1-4	CASSFTRGGEEKLFF	TGTGCCAGCAGCTTTACCCGGGGAGGGGAGGAAAAACTGTTTTTT
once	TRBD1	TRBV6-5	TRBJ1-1	CASRLRTGVFTEAFF	TGTGCCAGCAGACTGAGGACAGGGGTCTTCACTGAAGCTTTCTTT
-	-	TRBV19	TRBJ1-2	CATNFLNYGYTF	TGTGCCACCAACTTCCTTAACTATGGCTACACCTTC
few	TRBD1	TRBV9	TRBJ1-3	CASSARTGWDSGNTIYF	TGTGCCAGCAGCGCGCGGACAGGGTGGGACTCTGGAAACACCATATATTTT
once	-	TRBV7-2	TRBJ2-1	CASSQGGSVTRPYNEQFF	TGTGCCAGCAGTCAAGGGGGGTCGGTGACTAGACCCTACAATGAGCAGTTCTTC
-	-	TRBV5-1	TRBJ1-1	CASSPDPNTEAFF	TGCGCCAGCAGCCCGGACCCGAACACTGAAGCTTTCTTT
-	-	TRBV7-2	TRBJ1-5	CASSSNRDQPQHF	TGTGCCAGCAGCTCAAACAGGGATCAGCCCCAGCATTTT
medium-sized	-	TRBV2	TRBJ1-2	CASSAGTSGYTF	TGTGCCAGCAGTGCTGGGACTTCTGGCTACACCTTC
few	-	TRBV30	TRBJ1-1	CAWSVLQGPEAFF	TGTGCCTGGAGTGTACTACAGGGCCCCGAAGCTTTCTTT
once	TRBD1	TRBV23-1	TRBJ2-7	CASSQRAQGGEQYF	TGCGCCAGCAGTCAACGGGCACAGGGGGGCGAGCAGTACTTC
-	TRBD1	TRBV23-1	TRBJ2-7	CASSMNQTGCYEQYF	TGCGCCAGCAGTATGAACCAGACAGGGTGCTACGAGCAGTACTTC
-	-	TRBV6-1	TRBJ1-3	CASSDATGASGNTIYF	TGTGCCAGCAGTGATGCGACAGGAGCCTCTGGAAACACCATATATTTT
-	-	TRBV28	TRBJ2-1	CASRENEQFF	TGTGCCAGCAGGGAGAATGAGCAGTTCTTC
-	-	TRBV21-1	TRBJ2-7	CASSNREQYF	TGTGCCAGCAGCAACAGGGAGCAGTACTTC
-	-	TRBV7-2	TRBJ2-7	CASSISRRSYEQYF	TGTGCCAGCAGCATCTCTCGACGCTCCTACGAGCAGTACTTC
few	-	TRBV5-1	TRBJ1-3	CASSLGPPGPGNTIYF	TGCGCCAGCAGCTTGGGCCCGCCCGGGCCGGGAAACACCATATATTTT
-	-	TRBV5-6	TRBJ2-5	CASSPVAQETQYF	TGTGCCAGCAGCCCAGTCGCCCAAGAGACCCAGTACTTC
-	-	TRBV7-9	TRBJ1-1	CASSLEGETEAFF	TGTGCCAGCAGCCTTGAGGGGGAGACTGAAGCTTTCTTT
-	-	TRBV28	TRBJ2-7	CASRIHPGAGNEQYF	TGTGCCAGCAGAATTCACCCGGGAGCCGGCAACGAGCAGTACTTC
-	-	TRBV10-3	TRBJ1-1	CAISVGGRAFF	TGTGCCATCAGTGTTGGAGGGAGAGCTTTCTTT
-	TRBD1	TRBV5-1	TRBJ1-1	CASSLVGDRGAEAFF	TGCGCCAGCAGCTTGGTAGGGGACAGGGGGGCTGAAGCTTTCTTT
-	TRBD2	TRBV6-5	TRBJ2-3	CASILSGRSDTQYF	TGTGCCAGCATCCTTAGCGGGAGGTCAGATACGCAGTATTTT
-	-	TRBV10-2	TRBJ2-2	CASSNTGELFF	TGCGCCAGCAGTAACACCGGGGAGCTGTTTTTT
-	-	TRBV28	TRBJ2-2	CASNIQGTGELFF	TGTGCCAGCAACATACAGGGCACCGGGGAGCTGTTTTTT
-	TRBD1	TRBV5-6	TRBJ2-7	CASSLFVDRAYNEQYF	TGTGCCAGCAGCTTGTTTGTGGACAGGGCGTATAACGAGCAGTACTTC